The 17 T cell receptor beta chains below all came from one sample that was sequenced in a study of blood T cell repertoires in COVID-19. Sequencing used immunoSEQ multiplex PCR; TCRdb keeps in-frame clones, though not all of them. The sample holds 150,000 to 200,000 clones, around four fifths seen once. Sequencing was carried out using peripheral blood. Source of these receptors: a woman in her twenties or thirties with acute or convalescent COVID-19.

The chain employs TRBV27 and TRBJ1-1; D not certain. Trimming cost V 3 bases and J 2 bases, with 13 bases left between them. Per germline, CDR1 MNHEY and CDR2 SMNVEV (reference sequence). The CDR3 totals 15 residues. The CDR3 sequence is CASSFGVGGNTEAFF. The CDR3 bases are TGTGCCAGCAGTTTCGGCGTGGGAGGAAACACTGAAGCTTTCTTT.

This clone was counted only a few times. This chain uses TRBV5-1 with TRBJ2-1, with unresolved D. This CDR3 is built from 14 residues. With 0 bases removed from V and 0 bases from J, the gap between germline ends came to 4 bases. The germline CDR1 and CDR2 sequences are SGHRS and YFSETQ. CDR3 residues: CASSLGASYNEQFF. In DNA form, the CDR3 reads TGCGCCAGCAGCTTGGGAGCCTCCTACAATGAGCAGTTCTTC. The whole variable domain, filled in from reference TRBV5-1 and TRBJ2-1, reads KAGVTQTPRYLIKTRGQQVTLSCSPISGHRSVSWYQQTPGQGLQFLFEYFSETQRNKGNFPGRFSGRQFSNSRSEMNVSTLELGDSALYLCASSLGASYNEQFFGPGTRLTVL.

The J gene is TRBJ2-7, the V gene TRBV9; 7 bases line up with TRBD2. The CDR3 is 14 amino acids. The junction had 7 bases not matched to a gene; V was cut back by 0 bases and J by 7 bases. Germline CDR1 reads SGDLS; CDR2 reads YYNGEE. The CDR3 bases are TGTGCCAGCAGCGTAGGTGCGGGAGTGGGTGAGCAGTACTTC. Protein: CASSVGAGVGEQYF.

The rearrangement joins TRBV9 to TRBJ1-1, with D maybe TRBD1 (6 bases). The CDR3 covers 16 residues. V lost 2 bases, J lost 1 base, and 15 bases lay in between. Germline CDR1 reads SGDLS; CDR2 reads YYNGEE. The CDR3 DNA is TGTGCCAGCAGCGTCCTAGCAGGGGCAGGGAACACTGAAGCTTTCTTT. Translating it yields CASSVLAGAGNTEAFF.

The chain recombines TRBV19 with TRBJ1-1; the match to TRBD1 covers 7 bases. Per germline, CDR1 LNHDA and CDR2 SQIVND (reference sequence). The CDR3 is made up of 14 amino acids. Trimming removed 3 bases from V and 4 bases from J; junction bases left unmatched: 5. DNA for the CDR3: TGTGCCAGTAGTATGTGGACAGGTTCCACTGAAGCTTTCTTT. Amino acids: CASSMWTGSTEAFF. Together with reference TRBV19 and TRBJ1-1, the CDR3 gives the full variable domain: DGGITQSPKYLFRKEGQNVTLSCEQNLNHDAMYWYRQDPGQGLRLIYYSQIVNDFQKGDIAEGYSVSREKKESFPLTVTSAQKNPTAFYLCASSMWTGSTEAFFGQGTRLTVV.

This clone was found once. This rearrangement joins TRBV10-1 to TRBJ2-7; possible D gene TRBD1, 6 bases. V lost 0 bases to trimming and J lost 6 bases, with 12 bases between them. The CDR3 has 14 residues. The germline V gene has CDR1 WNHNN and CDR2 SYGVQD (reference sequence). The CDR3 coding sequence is TGCGCCAGCAGTGAGTCTACAGGGTATCGCGAGCAGTACTTC. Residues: CASSESTGYREQYF.

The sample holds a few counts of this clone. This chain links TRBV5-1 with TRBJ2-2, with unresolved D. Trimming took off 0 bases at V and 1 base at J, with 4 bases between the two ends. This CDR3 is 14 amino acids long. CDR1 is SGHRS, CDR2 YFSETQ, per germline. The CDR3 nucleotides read TGCGCCAGCAGCTTGGCAGGGAACACCGGGGAGCTGTTTTTT. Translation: CASSLAGNTGELFF.

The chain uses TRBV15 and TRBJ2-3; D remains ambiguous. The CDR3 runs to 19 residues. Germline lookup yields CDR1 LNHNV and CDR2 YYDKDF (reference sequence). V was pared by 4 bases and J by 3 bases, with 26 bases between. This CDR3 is CATSTRKWNSRTQTDTQYF. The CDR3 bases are TGTGCCACCAGCACCCGTAAGTGGAACAGTCGAACACAAACAGATACGCAGTATTTT.

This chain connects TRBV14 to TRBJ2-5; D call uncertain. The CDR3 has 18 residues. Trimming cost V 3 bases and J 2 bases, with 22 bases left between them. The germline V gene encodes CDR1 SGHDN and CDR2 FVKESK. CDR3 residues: CASSHLSTVSQLQETQYF. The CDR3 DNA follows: TGTGCCAGCAGCCACTTATCTACCGTGTCTCAACTTCAAGAGACCCAGTACTTC.

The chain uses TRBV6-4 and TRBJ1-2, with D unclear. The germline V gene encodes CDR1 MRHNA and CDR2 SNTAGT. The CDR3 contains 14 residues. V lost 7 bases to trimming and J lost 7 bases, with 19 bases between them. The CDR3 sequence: CASNVLEEFIGYTF. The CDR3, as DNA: TGTGCCAGCAATGTATTAGAGGAGTTTATTGGCTACACCTTC.

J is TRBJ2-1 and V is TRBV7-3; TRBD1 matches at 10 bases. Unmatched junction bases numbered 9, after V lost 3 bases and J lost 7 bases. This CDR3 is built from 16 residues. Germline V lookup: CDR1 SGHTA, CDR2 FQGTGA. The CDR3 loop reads CASSFYAGTGANEQFF. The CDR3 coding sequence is TGTGCCAGCAGCTTCTATGCCGGGACAGGGGCGAATGAGCAGTTCTTC. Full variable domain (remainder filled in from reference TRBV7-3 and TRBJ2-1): GAGVSQTPSNKVTEKGKYVELRCDPISGHTALYWYRQSLGQGPEFLIYFQGTGAADDSGLPNDRFFAVRPEGSVSTLKIQRTERGDSAVYLCASSFYAGTGANEQFFGPGTRLTVL.

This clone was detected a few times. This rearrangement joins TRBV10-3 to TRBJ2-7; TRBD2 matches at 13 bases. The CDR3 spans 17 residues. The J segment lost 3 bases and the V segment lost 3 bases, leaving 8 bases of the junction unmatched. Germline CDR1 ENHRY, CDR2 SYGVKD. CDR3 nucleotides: TGTGCCATCAGTGACGGGACTAGCGGGAAGGTGGACTACGAGCAGTACTTC. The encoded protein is CAISDGTSGKVDYEQYF.

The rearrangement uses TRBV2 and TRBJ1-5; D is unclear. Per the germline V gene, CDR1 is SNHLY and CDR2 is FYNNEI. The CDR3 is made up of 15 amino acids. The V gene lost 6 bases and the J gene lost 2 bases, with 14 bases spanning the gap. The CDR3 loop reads CASRPREAGNQPQHF. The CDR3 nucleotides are TGTGCCAGCAGACCAAGGGAGGCGGGCAATCAGCCCCAGCATTTT.

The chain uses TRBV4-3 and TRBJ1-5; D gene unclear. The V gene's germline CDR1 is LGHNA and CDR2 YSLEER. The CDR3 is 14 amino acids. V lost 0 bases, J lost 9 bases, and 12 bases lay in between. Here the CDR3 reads CASSQDPGPRPQHF. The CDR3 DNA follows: TGCGCCAGCAGCCAAGATCCTGGGCCGAGGCCCCAGCATTTT.

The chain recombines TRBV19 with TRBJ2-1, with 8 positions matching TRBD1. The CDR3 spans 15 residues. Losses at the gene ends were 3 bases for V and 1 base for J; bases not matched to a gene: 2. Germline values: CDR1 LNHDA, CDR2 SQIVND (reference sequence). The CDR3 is CASSMTGESYNEQFF. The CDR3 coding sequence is TGTGCCAGTAGTATGACAGGGGAGTCCTACAATGAGCAGTTCTTC. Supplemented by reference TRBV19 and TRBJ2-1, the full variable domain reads DGGITQSPKYLFRKEGQNVTLSCEQNLNHDAMYWYRQDPGQGLRLIYYSQIVNDFQKGDIAEGYSVSREKKESFPLTVTSAQKNPTAFYLCASSMTGESYNEQFFGPGTRLTVL.

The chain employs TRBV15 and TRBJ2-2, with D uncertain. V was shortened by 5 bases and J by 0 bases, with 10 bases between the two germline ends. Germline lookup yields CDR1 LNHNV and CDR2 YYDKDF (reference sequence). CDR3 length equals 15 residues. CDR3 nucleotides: TGTGCCACCAGCGCCCACAATACGAACACCGGGGAGCTGTTTTTT. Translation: CATSAHNTNTGELFF.

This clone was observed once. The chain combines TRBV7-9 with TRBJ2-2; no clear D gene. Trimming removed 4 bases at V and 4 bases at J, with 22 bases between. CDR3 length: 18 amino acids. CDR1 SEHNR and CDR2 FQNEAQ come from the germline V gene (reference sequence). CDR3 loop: CASSSIGSWVRSTGELFF. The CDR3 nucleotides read TGTGCCAGCAGCTCAATTGGGTCATGGGTCAGGTCCACCGGGGAGCTGTTTTTT.